This T cell receptor (beta chain) was captured in a study of blood T cell repertoires in COVID-19. Overall study: Acute-phase and convalescent COVID-19 samples originated in the United States, Italy and Spain. T cells, B-cell-depleted T cells, or PBMCs supplied cDNA or gDNA.

Authors' data handling: Reference gene primer amplification gave nucleated cell count estimates. This table comes from immunoSEQ multiplex PCR, and its TCRdb copy is limited to in-frame clones, with some not included. Clonal size and the V and J genes are those of that table, whereas D and trimming came from the DNA. The sample consists of approximately 82,000 clones, around 80% of them appearing once. The germline V and J ends were trimmed by 7 bases and 0 bases, with 10 bases remaining between them. The CDR3 contains 13 residues. Germline V CDR1 and CDR2: SGHDT, YYEEEE. Source material: peripheral blood. The chain is built from TRBV5-6 and TRBJ1-1; no clear D. This TCR derives from a woman aged 60-75 years with acute or convalescent COVID-19. CDR3 coding DNA: TGTGCCAGCTATGGGCAAATGAACACTGAAGCTTTCTTT. It translates to CASYGQMNTEAFF.